This T cell receptor beta chain was captured in a study of CD8+ T cells in alopecia areata. Study summary: Spontaneous alopecia affected the 6-12-month-old C3H/HeJ graft donors, whose skin was transplanted to roughly 7-10-week-old female C3H/HeJ mice.

In regard to this clone: Antigen: not known. The listed genes are named as in mouse. The read terminates 4 residues before the CDR3 end, so the remaining end is supplied by the germline J gene.

The authors sorted pooled cutaneous lymph node cells using CD4, CD8alpha, NKG2D, NKG2ACE and other markers. Extracted RNA was reverse transcribed into cDNA, the sequencing template. Some clones are missing from TCRdb's copy, which holds only in-frame ones; the method was immunoSEQ multiplex PCR. The sample contains over 250,000 clones, none of them singletons. The germline V gene encodes CDR1 SGHDT and CDR2 FRDEAV. Trimming removed 5 bases from V and 0 bases from J; junction bases left unmatched: 1. The CDR3 is 15 residues long. Study-level points and caveats: Lesional tissue from the scalp (especially in alopecia totalis/universalis) showed higher clonality than normal scalp. Scalp specimens additionally yield sequences from normal skin's resident alphabeta T cells.

The clonotype originates from a C3H/HeJ mouse with alopecia areata. The MHC haplotype recorded for the strain is H2-k. The J gene is TRBJ2-1, the V gene TRBV14; 11 nucleotides match TRBD2. The sequencing input was CD4+ T cells sorted from a lymph node. CDR3 in amino acids: CASRDWGDNYAEQFF. CDR3 DNA, as far as it was read: TGTGCCAGCAGGGACTGGGGGGATAACTATGCT.